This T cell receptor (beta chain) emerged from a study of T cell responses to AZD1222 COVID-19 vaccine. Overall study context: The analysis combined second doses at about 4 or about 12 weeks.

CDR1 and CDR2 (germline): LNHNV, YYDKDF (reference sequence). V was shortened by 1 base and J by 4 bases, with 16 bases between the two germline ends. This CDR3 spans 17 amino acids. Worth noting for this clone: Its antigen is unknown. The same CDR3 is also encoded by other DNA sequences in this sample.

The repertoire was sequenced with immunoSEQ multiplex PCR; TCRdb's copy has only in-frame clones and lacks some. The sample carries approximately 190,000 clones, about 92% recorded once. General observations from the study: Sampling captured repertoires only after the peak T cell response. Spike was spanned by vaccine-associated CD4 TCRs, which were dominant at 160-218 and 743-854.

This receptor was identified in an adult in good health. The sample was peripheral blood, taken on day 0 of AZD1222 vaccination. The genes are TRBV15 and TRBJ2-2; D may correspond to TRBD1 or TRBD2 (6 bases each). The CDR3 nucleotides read TGTGCCACCAGCAGAGGGGGGGCCCCCTGGGGCACCGGGGAGCTGTTTTTT. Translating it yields CATSRGGAPWGTGELFF.